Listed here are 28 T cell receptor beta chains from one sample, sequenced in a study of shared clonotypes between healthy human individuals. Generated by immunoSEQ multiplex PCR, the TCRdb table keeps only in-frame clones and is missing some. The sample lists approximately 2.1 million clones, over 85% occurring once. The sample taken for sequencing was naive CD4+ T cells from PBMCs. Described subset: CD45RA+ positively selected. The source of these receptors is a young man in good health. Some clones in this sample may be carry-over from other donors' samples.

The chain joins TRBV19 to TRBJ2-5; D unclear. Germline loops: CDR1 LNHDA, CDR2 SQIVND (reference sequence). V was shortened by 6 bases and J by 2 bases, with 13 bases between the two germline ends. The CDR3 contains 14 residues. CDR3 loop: CASSNLVGQETQYF. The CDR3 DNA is TGTGCCAGTAGCAACTTAGTAGGGCAAGAGACCCAGTACTTC.

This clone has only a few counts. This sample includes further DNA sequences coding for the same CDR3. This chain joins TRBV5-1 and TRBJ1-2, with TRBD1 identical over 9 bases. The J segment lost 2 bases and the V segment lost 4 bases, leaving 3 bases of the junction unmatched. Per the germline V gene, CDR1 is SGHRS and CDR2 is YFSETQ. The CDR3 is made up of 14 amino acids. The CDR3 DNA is TGCGCCAGCAGCCCGGGACAGGGAAACTATGGCTACACCTTC. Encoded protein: CASSPGQGNYGYTF.

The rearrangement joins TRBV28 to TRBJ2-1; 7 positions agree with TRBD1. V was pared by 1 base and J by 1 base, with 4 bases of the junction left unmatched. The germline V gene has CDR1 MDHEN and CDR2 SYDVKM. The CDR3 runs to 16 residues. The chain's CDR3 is CASSLYRGFSYNEQFF. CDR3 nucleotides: TGTGCCAGCAGTTTATACAGGGGATTTTCCTACAATGAGCAGTTCTTC.

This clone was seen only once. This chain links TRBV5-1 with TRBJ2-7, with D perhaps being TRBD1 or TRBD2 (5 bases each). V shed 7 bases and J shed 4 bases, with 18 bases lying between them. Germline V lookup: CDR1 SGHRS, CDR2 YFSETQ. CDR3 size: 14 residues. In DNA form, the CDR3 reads TGCGCCAGCTGCCACGGGACCTCCGGGTACGAGCAGTACTTC. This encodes CASCHGTSGYEQYF. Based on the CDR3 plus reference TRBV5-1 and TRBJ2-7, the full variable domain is KAGVTQTPRYLIKTRGQQVTLSCSPISGHRSVSWYQQTPGQGLQFLFEYFSETQRNKGNFPGRFSGRQFSNSRSEMNVSTLELGDSALYLCASCHGTSGYEQYFGPGTRLTVT.

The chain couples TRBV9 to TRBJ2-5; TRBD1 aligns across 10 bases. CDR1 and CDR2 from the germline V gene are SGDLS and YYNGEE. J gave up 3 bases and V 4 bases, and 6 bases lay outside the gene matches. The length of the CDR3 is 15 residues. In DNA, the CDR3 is TGTGCCAGCAGCTCTCGGGGGACAGGGGAAGAGACCCAGTACTTC. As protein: CASSSRGTGEETQYF.

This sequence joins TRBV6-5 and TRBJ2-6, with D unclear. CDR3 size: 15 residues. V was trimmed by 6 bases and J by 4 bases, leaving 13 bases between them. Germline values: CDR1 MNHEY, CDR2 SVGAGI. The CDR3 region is CASRLGWSGANVLTF. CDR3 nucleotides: TGTGCCAGCAGATTAGGCTGGTCCGGGGCCAACGTCCTGACTTTC.

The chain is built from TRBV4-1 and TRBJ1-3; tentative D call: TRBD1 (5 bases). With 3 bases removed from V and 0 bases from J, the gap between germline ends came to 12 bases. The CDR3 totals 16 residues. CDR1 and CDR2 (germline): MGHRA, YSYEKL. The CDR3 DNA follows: TGCGCCAGCAGCCAGGTCCTGGGGCACTCTGGAAACACCATATATTTT. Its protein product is CASSQVLGHSGNTIYF.

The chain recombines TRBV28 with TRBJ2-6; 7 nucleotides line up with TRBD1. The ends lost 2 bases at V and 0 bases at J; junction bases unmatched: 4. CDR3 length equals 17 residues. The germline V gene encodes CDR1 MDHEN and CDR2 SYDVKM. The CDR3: CASSLEGQSSGANVLTF. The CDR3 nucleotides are TGTGCCAGCAGTTTAGAGGGACAGAGCTCTGGGGCCAACGTCCTGACTTTC.

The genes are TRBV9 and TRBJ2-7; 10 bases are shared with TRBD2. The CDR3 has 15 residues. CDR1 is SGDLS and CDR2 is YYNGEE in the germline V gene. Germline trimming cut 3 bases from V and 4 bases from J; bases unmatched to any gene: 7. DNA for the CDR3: TGTGCCAGCAGCGCGGGACTAGCGAATGCATACGAGCAGTACTTC. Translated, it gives CASSAGLANAYEQYF.

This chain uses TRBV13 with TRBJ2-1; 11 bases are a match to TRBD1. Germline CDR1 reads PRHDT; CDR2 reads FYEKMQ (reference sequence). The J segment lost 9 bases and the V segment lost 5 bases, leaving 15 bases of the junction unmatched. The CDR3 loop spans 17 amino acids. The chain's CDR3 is CASSDSAGQGVRVEQFF. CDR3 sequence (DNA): TGTGCCAGCAGCGACTCGGCGGGACAGGGGGTGAGGGTTGAGCAGTTCTTC.

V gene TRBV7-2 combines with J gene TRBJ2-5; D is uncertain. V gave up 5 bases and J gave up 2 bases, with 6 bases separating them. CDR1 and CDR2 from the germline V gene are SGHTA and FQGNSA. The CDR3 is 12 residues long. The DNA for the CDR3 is TGTGCCAGCAGCCGGAGTCAAGAGACCCAGTACTTC. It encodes CASSRSQETQYF.

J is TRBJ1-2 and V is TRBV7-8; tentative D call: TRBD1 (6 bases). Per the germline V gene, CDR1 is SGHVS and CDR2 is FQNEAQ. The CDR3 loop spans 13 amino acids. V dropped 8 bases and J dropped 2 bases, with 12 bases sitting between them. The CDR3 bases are TGTGCCAGCGGTGAACAGGGCAACTATGGCTACACCTTC. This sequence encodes CASGEQGNYGYTF.

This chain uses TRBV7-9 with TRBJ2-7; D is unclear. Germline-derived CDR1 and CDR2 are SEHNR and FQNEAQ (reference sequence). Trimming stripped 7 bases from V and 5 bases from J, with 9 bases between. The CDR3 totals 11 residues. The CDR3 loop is CASTPLHEQYF. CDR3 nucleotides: TGTGCCAGCACCCCTCTGCACGAGCAGTACTTC.

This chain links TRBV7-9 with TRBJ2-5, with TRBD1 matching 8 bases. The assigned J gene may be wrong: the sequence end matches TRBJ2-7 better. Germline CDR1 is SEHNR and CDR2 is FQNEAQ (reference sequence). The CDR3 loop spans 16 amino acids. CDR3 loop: CASSLRPGQATYEQYF. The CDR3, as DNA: TGTGCCAGCAGCTTGCGGCCGGGACAGGCAACCTACGAGCAGTACTTC.

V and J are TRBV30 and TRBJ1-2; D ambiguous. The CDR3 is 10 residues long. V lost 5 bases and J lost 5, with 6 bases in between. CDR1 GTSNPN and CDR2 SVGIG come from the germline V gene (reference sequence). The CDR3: CAWAGYGYTF. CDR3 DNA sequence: TGTGCCTGGGCGGGGTATGGCTACACCTTC. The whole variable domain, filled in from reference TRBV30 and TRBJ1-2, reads SQTIHQWPATLVQPVGSPLSLECTVEGTSNPNLYWYRQAAGRGLQLLFYSVGIGQISSEVPQNLSASRPQDRQFILSSKKLLLSDSGFYLCAWAGYGYTFGSGTRLTVV.

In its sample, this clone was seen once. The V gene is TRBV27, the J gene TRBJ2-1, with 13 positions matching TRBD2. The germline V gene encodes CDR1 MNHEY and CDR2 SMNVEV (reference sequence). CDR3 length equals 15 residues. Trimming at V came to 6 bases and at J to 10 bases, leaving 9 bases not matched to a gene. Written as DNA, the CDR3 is TGTGCCAGCAGCCTCCGACTAGCGGGAGGTAGAGAGCAGTTCTTC. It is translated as CASSLRLAGGREQFF.

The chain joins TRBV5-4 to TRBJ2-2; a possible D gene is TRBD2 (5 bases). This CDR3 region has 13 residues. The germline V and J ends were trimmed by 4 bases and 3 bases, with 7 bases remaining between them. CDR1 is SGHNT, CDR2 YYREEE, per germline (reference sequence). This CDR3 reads CASSLDYTGELFF. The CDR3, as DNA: TGTGCCAGCAGCCTGGACTACACCGGGGAGCTGTTTTTT.

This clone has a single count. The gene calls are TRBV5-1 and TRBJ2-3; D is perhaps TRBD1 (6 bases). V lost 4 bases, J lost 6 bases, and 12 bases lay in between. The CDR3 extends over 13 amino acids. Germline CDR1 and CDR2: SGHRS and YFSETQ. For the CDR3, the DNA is TGCGCCAGCAGCCTATCTCAGGGGGATACGCAGTATTTT. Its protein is CASSLSQGDTQYF.

The CDR3, as DNA: TGTGCCAGCAGCACGTATACCACAGGGGTGGGTGAGCAGTTCTTC. It specifies CASSTYTTGVGEQFF. This rearrangement joins TRBV7-9 to TRBJ2-1; 7 positions agree with TRBD1. CDR1 SEHNR and CDR2 FQNEAQ come from the germline V gene (reference sequence). The CDR3 totals 15 residues. Trimming cost V 5 bases and J 9 bases; bases outside gene matches: 13. The full variable domain, with the rest looked up from reference TRBV7-9 and TRBJ2-1, is DTGVSQNPRHKITKRGQNVTFRCDPISEHNRLYWYRQTLGQGPEFLTYFQNEAQLEKSRLLSDRFSAERPKGSFSTLEIQRTEQGDSAMYLCASSTYTTGVGEQFFGPGTRLTVL.

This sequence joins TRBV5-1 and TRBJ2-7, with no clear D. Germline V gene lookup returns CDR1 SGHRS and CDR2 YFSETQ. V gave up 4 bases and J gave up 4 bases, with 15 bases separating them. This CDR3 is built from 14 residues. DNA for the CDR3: TGCGCCAGCAGCCAGGTCGGAGTGGCATACGAGCAGTACTTC. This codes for CASSQVGVAYEQYF.

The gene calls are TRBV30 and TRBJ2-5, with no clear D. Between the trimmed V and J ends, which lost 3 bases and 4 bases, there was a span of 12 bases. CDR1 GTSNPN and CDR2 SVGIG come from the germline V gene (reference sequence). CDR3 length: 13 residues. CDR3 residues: CAWSASLLETQYF. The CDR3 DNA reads TGTGCCTGGAGCGCTAGTTTATTAGAGACCCAGTACTTC. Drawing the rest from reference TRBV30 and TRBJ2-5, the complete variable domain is SQTIHQWPATLVQPVGSPLSLECTVEGTSNPNLYWYRQAAGRGLQLLFYSVGIGQISSEVPQNLSASRPQDRQFILSSKKLLLSDSGFYLCAWSASLLETQYFGPGTRLLVL.

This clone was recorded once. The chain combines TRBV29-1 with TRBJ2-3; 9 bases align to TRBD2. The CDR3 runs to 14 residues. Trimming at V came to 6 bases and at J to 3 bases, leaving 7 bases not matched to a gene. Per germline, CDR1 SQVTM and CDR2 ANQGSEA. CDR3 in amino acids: CSVARTSVTDTQYF. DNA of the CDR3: TGCAGCGTGGCAAGGACTAGCGTGACAGATACGCAGTATTTT.

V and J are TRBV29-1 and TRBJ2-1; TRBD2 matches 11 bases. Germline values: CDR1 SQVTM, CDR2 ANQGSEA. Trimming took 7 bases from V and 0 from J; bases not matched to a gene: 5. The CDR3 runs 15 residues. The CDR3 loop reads CSASSGRSSYNEQFF. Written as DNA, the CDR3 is TGCAGCGCCTCTAGCGGGAGGAGCTCCTACAATGAGCAGTTCTTC.

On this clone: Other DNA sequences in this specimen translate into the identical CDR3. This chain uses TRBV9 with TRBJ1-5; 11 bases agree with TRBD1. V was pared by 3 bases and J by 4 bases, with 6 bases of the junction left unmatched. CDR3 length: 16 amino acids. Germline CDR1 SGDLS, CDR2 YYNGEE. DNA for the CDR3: TGTGCCAGCAGCGCGGGACAGGGGGGCCGTAATCAGCCCCAGCATTTT. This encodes CASSAGQGGRNQPQHF.

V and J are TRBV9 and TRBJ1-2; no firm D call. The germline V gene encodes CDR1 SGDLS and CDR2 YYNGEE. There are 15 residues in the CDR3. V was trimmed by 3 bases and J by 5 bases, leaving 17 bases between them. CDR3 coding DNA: TGTGCCAGCAGCGCCGGGCCGGCAGGAGATTATGGCTACACCTTC. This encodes CASSAGPAGDYGYTF.

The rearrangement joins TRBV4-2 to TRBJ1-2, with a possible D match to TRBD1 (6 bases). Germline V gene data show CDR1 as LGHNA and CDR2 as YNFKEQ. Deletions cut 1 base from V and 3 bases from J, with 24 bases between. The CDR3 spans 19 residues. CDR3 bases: TGTGCCAGCAGCCAAGCCCCCAGGGGCAGCGGGGGGCAGGACTATGGCTACACCTTC. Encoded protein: CASSQAPRGSGGQDYGYTF.

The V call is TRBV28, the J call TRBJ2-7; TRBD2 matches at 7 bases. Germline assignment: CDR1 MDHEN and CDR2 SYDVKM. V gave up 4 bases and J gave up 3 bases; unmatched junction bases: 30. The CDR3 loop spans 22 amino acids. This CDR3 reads CASSSPFGSRGEGNHYGYEQYF. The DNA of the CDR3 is TGTGCCAGCAGTTCCCCGTTCGGGAGCCGCGGGGAGGGCAACCACTACGGCTACGAGCAGTACTTC.

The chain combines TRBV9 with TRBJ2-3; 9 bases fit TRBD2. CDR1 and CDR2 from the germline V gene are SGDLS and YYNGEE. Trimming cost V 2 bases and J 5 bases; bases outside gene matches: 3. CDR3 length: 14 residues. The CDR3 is CASSVSGRLDTQYF. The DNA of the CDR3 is TGTGCCAGCAGCGTGAGCGGGAGGCTAGATACGCAGTATTTT. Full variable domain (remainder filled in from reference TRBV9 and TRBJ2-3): DSGVTQTPKHLITATGQRVTLRCSPRSGDLSVYWYQQSLDQGLQFLIQYYNGEERAKGNILERFSAQQFPDLHSELNLSSLELGDSALYFCASSVSGRLDTQYFGPGTRLTVL.